A selection of T cell receptor beta chains follows, all from one sample in a study of Graves' ophthalmopathy and Graves' hyperthyroidism. Via MiXCR, TCRdb re-called the multiplex PCR reads, giving one row per CDR3 protein. The table has under 350,000 distinct CDR3 sequences, 15% to 20% seen once; the top ten hold 9% to 15%. Sequenced: peripheral blood. The receptors were sampled from an adult man with Graves' ophthalmopathy. The CDR3 runs from the conserved cysteine through the conserved F or W. D genes are given only for firm matches.

v_gene: TRBV29-1
d_gene: .
j_gene: TRBJ2-7
len: 11
CDR3aa: CSVIWVHEQYF

v_gene: TRBV5-1
d_gene: .
j_gene: TRBJ1-1
len: 15
CDR3aa: CASSLVEGGNTEAFF

v_gene: TRBV12-3/TRBV12-4
d_gene: .
j_gene: TRBJ1-1
len: 13
CDR3aa: CASSWAGDTEAFF

v_gene: TRBV30
d_gene: .
j_gene: TRBJ1-2
len: 12
CDR3aa: CARQESNYGYTF

v_gene: TRBV12-5
d_gene: .
j_gene: TRBJ1-1
len: 12
CDR3aa: CASGTGLTEAFF

v_gene: TRBV4-3
d_gene: .
j_gene: TRBJ1-6
len: 16
CDR3aa: CASSQGWSVYNSPLHF

v_gene: TRBV12-3/TRBV12-4
d_gene: TRBD2
j_gene: TRBJ2-6
len: 15
CDR3aa: CASSSGGSGANVLTF

v_gene: TRBV30
d_gene: .
j_gene: TRBJ2-6
len: 13
CDR3aa: CAWSLSGANVLTF

v_gene: TRBV4-1
d_gene: .
j_gene: TRBJ1-1
len: 17
CDR3aa: CASSQDMKSRVNTEAFF

v_gene: TRBV6-5
d_gene: .
j_gene: TRBJ1-3
len: 15
CDR3aa: CASSYSGTSGNTIFF

v_gene: TRBV10-2
d_gene: .
j_gene: TRBJ1-2
len: 15
CDR3aa: CASRGPGQPGYGYTF

v_gene: TRBV5-1
d_gene: .
j_gene: TRBJ1-1
len: 15
CDR3aa: CASSGLKGGSTEAFF

v_gene: TRBV28
d_gene: TRBD2
j_gene: TRBJ2-7
len: 15
CDR3aa: CASSWTTSGKGEQYF

v_gene: TRBV5-1
d_gene: TRBD1
j_gene: TRBJ2-7
len: 15
CDR3aa: CASSRGQGGNYEQYF

v_gene: TRBV6-5
d_gene: TRBD2
j_gene: TRBJ2-7
len: 15
CDR3aa: CASSYEVAGVYEQYF

v_gene: TRBV11-2
d_gene: .
j_gene: TRBJ2-2
len: 16
CDR3aa: CASSLDLEAATGELFF

v_gene: TRBV5-1
d_gene: .
j_gene: TRBJ1-1
len: 14
CDR3aa: CASSGGPENTEAFF

v_gene: TRBV28
d_gene: .
j_gene: TRBJ2-5
len: 14
CDR3aa: CASSTWTTSGAQYF

v_gene: TRBV6-2/TRBV6-3
d_gene: TRBD1
j_gene: TRBJ1-1
len: 17
CDR3aa: CASRPGTGRLQNTEAFF

v_gene: TRBV3-1
d_gene: TRBD1
j_gene: TRBJ2-7
len: 13
CDR3aa: CASSQVRDRVPYF

v_gene: TRBV2
d_gene: .
j_gene: TRBJ1-2
len: 12
CDR3aa: CAGSRDLHGYTF

v_gene: TRBV11-2
d_gene: TRBD1
j_gene: TRBJ1-1
len: 12
CDR3aa: CASSSLDRVAFF

v_gene: TRBV11-2
d_gene: .
j_gene: TRBJ2-2
len: 17
CDR3aa: CASTNHQISGNTGELFF

v_gene: TRBV20-1
d_gene: .
j_gene: TRBJ2-7
len: 12
CDR3aa: CSAPGASSEQYF

v_gene: TRBV6-1
d_gene: .
j_gene: TRBJ1-1
len: 13
CDR3aa: CASSEVVGTEAFF